Sequencing of this TCR beta chain was carried out in a study of shared clonotypes between healthy human individuals. The data were produced by immunoSEQ multiplex PCR, yet TCRdb's version contains in-frame clones alone and is incomplete. The sample has approximately 2.5 million clones, more than 90% seen once. Germline-derived CDR1 and CDR2 are SGHDT and YYEEEE. The CDR3 consists of 16 residues. V trimming: 3 bases; J trimming: 1 base; junction bases outside the gene matches: 5. This TCR derives from a man aged 18 to 35 in good health. What was sequenced was naive CD4+ T cells sorted from blood. The sample's subset: CD45RA+ positively selected. V usage is TRBV5-6 and J usage is TRBJ2-2, with 8 positions matching TRBD1. The CDR3: CASSSRDRRNTGELFF. CDR3 nucleotides: TGTGCCAGCAGCTCCCGGGACAGGAGGAACACCGGGGAGCTGTTTTTT.